This T cell receptor (beta chain) was captured by sequencing in a study of patients and donors after allogeneic stem cell transplantation. TCRdb re-analysed the RT-PCR reads in MiXCR, keeping a single row per CDR3 protein. The table shows about 960,000 distinct CDR3 sequences, with more than 15% occurring only once. This clonotype turned up a few times. Germline V lookup: CDR1 SGHAT, CDR2 FQNNGV. The length of the CDR3 is 16 residues. V lost 0 bases to trimming and J lost 4 bases, with 13 bases between them. Source material: blood, either unsorted or a sorted T cell fraction (not recorded which). The chain links TRBV11-2 to TRBJ2-1, with D maybe TRBD2 (7 bases). The TCR was taken from a human donor who was either an allogeneic HSCT recipient or a stem cell or donor lymphocyte infusion donor (not recorded which). It is not recorded whose cells these are; they may come from a transplant donor. The CDR3 DNA reads TGTGCCAGCAGCTTAGAGGCGAGGGGGGGGTACAATGAGCAGTTCTTC. Its protein is CASSLEARGGYNEQFF.